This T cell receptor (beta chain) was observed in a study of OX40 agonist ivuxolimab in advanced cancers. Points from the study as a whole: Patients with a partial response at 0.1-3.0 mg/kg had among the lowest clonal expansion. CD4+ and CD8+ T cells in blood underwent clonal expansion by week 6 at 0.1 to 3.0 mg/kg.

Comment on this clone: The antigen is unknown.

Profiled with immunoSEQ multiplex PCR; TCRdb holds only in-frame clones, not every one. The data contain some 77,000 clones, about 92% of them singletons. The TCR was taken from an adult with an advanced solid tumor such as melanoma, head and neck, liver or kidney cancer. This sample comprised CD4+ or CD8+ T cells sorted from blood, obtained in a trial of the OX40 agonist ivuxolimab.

The CDR3 is CASSYTTGGYEQYF. The CDR3 region has the DNA TGTGCCAGCAGCTATACGACAGGGGGCTACGAGCAGTACTTC. The chain is built from TRBV7-2 and TRBJ2-7, with 9 bases aligning to TRBD1. Per the germline V gene, CDR1 is SGHTA and CDR2 is FQGNSA. This CDR3 is 14 amino acids long. With 4 bases clipped from V and 3 bases from J, the junction kept 4 bases outside the gene matches.